This TCR beta chain was sequenced for a study of post-analysis software for immune sequencing data. Germline values: CDR1 DFQATT, CDR2 SNEGSKA (reference sequence). V was trimmed by 0 bases and J by 5 bases, leaving 12 bases between them. The CDR3 is 14 amino acids. Study-level results: In patients, TRBV5-6, TRBV5-1 and TRBV20-1 belonged to 4 or 5 TRBV segments found more frequently than in controls.

Unique molecular identifiers had been added to the TCR beta cDNA libraries. T cells numbering about 0.85 to 10 million yielded cDNA molecules that totaled about 500,000. TCRdb reprocessed the PCR reads with MiXCR, giving one entry per CDR3 protein. This sample has about 540,000 distinct CDR3 sequences, with 34% found just once. Details on this clonotype: The antigen is undetermined.

The sample taken for sequencing was blood. The chain couples TRBV20-1 to TRBJ2-3; the D gene is possibly TRBD1 (6 bases). The sequence derives from a girl aged 2-17 years with multiple sclerosis. CDR3 nucleotide sequence: TGCAGTGCTAGAGATTCAGGGGCTGGAGATACGCAGTATTTT. Residues: CSARDSGAGDTQYF.